This T cell receptor (beta chain) was recovered during a study of cytomegalovirus exposure and HLA in healthy donors. Regarding the study as a whole: Reports showed the classifier diagnosing cytomegalovirus status with high specificity and sensitivity. Accurate prediction of HLA-A and HLA-B alleles (for most subjects) was reportedly achieved from TCR beta sequences.

All the people who gave samples were healthy bone marrow donors. This CDR3 is 16 amino acids long. Trimming pared 3 bases from V and 3 bases from J, leaving 17 bases between. CDR1 is SGHTA, CDR2 FQGNSA, per germline. With respect to this clone: Its target is unknown.

The primer mix had 60 Vbeta and 13 Jbeta primers. Generated by immunoSEQ multiplex PCR, the TCRdb table keeps only in-frame clones and is missing some. The sample lists under 150,000 clones; roughly 79% were seen once. The sequenced sample consisted of PBMCs. The chain employs TRBV7-2 and TRBJ1-1; D remains unclear. The TCR comes from a woman in her thirties or forties in good health and CMV-seronegative. The chain's CDR3 is CASSLYNGRRDTEAFF. The CDR3 DNA reads as TGTGCCAGCAGCTTGTACAATGGGAGGAGGGACACTGAAGCTTTCTTT.